This TCR beta chain was profiled in a study of a mutant IDH1 vaccine in newly diagnosed glioma (dated by TCRdb to about 2021). Context from the whole study: Vaccination started 4-6 weeks after radiotherapy alone, or was given together with temozolomide cycles in the groups whose treatment included chemotherapy. The roughly 30 treated patients were approximately 62% male and around 40% female, with a mean age of around 40 years. Before enrollment, patients had received standard therapy of radiotherapy alone, temozolomide alone, or radiochemotherapy with temozolomide; most received the combination. The week-35 safety follow-up took place at visit V12, and the week-47 end of study took place at visit V13. Peripheral blood samples were drawn at six visits, namely V03 (baseline), V05, V07, V10, V12 and V13. Longitudinal TCRB deep sequencing was performed for about two dozen treated patients wherever samples were available for exploratory analyses. The research as a whole found: Across multiple MHC alleles, vaccine-induced immune responses were seen in 85% to 95% of patients. Changes in the top peripheral T cell clonotypes picked up by TCRB sequencing did not appear to be linked to pseudoprogression. Availability determined which PBMC samples were chosen for TCRB deep sequencing. The authors noted that analyses of patient blood samples could not be reproduced because of sample limitations.

This sample's time point label indicates: week 35, safety follow-up. Each vaccine dose, consisting of 300 ug of a 20-mer mutant IDH1 peptide in Montanide, was administered subcutaneously with topical imiquimod. Patients received eight vaccinations in weeks 1, 3, 5, 7, 11, 15, 19 and 23, corresponding to visits V03 through V10. All donors had newly diagnosed IDH1-mutant astrocytomas of WHO grade 3 or 4 that showed loss of nuclear ATRX. The samples were drawn from NOA16, a multicentre, single-arm, open-label phase I trial in Germany that tested a mutant IDH1 peptide vaccine in humans for the first time. Genomic DNA for TCRB sequencing was extracted from EDTA blood using the DNeasy Blood and Tissue Kit. Comment on this clone: Its antigen is still unknown. No base-level quality is on record; no much larger clone is a single base apart.

The CDR3 measures 16 amino acids from cysteine to phenylalanine. The retained sequence is limited to the CDR3, 48 bases, with the frame set at the first base. For CDR1 and CDR2, the germline V gene (reference sequence) lists SGHNT and YYREEE. The germline ends are 13 bases apart after V is trimmed by 3 bases and J by 1 base. The library was generated by the immunoSEQ multiplex PCR assay. Rearranged TCR beta chain sequences were amplified with the hsTCRB Kit following the manufacturer's protocol. An Illumina MiSeq was used to sequence the TCRB libraries. The published analysis was carried out like this. Demultiplexing, trimming and gene mapping were performed with the kit vendor's proprietary platform. Here the immuneACCESS table is served through TCRdb, limited to in-frame sequences with V and J called. Missing clones are a known gap in these copies; in checked studies unresolved V genes cover under half, and the rest lacks a known reason. D and trimming were read from the DNA, whereas the V and J calls and clone size are those reported in that table. Recorded for this sample are about 68,000 clones; less than 90% of them occurred a single time. Together, the top ten hold approximately 12% of the sample.

The sample in question was PBMCs, obtained from a glioma patient whose treatment included an IDH1 peptide vaccine. The chain employs TRBV5-4 and TRBJ2-2; no D gene can be assigned with confidence. The receptor comes from a man aged 18 to 29 with glioma. The CDR3 corresponds to CASSSRTPGNTGELFF. At the DNA level, the sequence is TGTGCCAGCAGCTCCAGAACCCCGGGGAACACCGGGGAGCTGTTTTTT. The CDR3 plus the reference TRBV5-4 and TRBJ2-2 genes for the other parts give the full variable domain: ETGVTQSPTHLIKTRGQQVTLRCSSQSGHNTVSWYQQALGQGPQFIFQYYREEENGRGNFPPRFSGLQFPNYSSELNVNALELDDSALYLCASSSRTPGNTGELFFGEGSRLTVL.